Listed here are 18 T cell receptor beta chains from one sample, sequenced in a study of cytomegalovirus exposure and HLA in healthy donors. The PCR had 60 Vbeta and 13 Jbeta primers. Clones were sequenced by immunoSEQ multiplex PCR, and TCRdb holds only the in-frame ones, with some missing. The sample consists of 200,000 to 250,000 clones, approximately 83% of them appearing once. The source material was PBMCs. The receptors here all came from a boy between 2 and 10 years old in good health and CMV-seronegative.

The chain links TRBV2 to TRBJ2-7; no firm D call. V dropped 2 bases and J dropped 0 bases, with 5 bases sitting between them. Per the germline V gene, CDR1 is SNHLY and CDR2 is FYNNEI. This CDR3 contains 13 residues. The DNA of the CDR3 is TGTGCCAGCAGTGAACTTTTCTCCTACGAGCAGTACTTC. Translation: CASSELFSYEQYF.

V and J are TRBV5-1 and TRBJ2-3; no firm D call. Trimming removed 0 bases at V and 0 bases at J, with 8 bases between. This CDR3 is built from 15 residues. Germline CDR1 is SGHRS and CDR2 is YFSETQ. The CDR3 DNA sequence: TGCGCCAGCAGCTTGGATGTCGTGAGCACAGATACGCAGTATTTT. Protein sequence: CASSLDVVSTDTQYF. Complete variable domain (other parts from reference TRBV5-1 and TRBJ2-3): KAGVTQTPRYLIKTRGQQVTLSCSPISGHRSVSWYQQTPGQGLQFLFEYFSETQRNKGNFPGRFSGRQFSNSRSEMNVSTLELGDSALYLCASSLDVVSTDTQYFGPGTRLTVL.

A word on this clone: The conserved phenylalanine or tryptophan normally closing the CDR3 is absent here, so this likely arose from a read error. The chain uses TRBV27 and TRBJ1-2; D possibly corresponds to TRBD1 (6 bases). The CDR3 consists of 16 residues. From germline, CDR1 is MNHEY and CDR2 SMNVEV (reference sequence). V lost 6 bases and J lost 2, with 19 bases in between. The CDR3 nucleotides read TGTGCCAGCAGGCAGTACTCAGACAGGATAAACTATGGCTACACCGTC. This sequence encodes CASRQYSDRINYGYTV.

This chain joins TRBV6-1 and TRBJ2-2; the D gene is possibly TRBD1 (6 bases). V lost 6 bases and J 3 bases, leaving 11 bases between the germline ends. This CDR3 has 14 residues. CDR1 and CDR2 (germline): MNHNS, SASEGT. CDR3 nucleotide sequence: TGTGCCAGCAGGGGGGCCGACGACACCGGGGAGCTGTTTTTT. Encoded protein: CASRGADDTGELFF.

The J gene is TRBJ2-5, the V gene TRBV4-2; D is unclear. The CDR3 has 11 amino acids. Trimming pared 0 bases from V and 11 bases from J, leaving 7 bases between. Germline assignment: CDR1 LGHNA and CDR2 YNFKEQ. The DNA of the CDR3 is TGTGCCAGCAGCCAAGATAACGGGCAGTACTTC. It is translated as CASSQDNGQYF.

V and J are TRBV4-2 and TRBJ2-1, with TRBD2 identical over 12 bases. The J segment lost 9 bases and the V segment lost 0 bases, leaving 9 bases of the junction unmatched. The CDR3 has 17 amino acids. CDR1 LGHNA and CDR2 YNFKEQ come from the germline V gene. The CDR3 loop reads CASSQDLELAGGGEQFF. CDR3 bases: TGTGCCAGCAGCCAAGATCTGGAGCTAGCGGGAGGGGGTGAGCAGTTCTTC.

This sequence joins TRBV7-9 and TRBJ2-2, with D possibly matching TRBD1 (6 bases). The CDR3 is 16 amino acids. Germline V lookup: CDR1 SEHNR, CDR2 FQNEAQ (reference sequence). V lost 5 bases to trimming and J lost 5 bases, with 18 bases between them. The CDR3 DNA reads as TGTGCCAGCAGCCCAAACAGGGTTGGGGTGACCGGGGAGCTGTTTTTT. Translation: CASSPNRVGVTGELFF. Based on the CDR3 plus reference TRBV7-9 and TRBJ2-2, the full variable domain is DTGVSQNPRHKITKRGQNVTFRCDPISEHNRLYWYRQTLGQGPEFLTYFQNEAQLEKSRLLSDRFSAERPKGSFSTLEIQRTEQGDSAMYLCASSPNRVGVTGELFFGEGSRLTVL.

V usage is TRBV27 and J usage is TRBJ2-1, with 9 bases fitting TRBD1. CDR1 MNHEY and CDR2 SMNVEV come from the germline V gene (reference sequence). The CDR3 spans 14 residues. Germline trimming cut 5 bases from V and 3 bases from J; bases unmatched to any gene: 2. The CDR3 reads CASSRQGVYNEQFF. As DNA, the CDR3 is TGTGCCAGCAGTAGACAGGGGGTCTACAATGAGCAGTTCTTC.

The chain uses TRBV9 and TRBJ2-2; maybe TRBD2 (6 bases). Trimming pared 3 bases from V and 6 bases from J, leaving 9 bases between. The CDR3 extends over 13 amino acids. Germline lookup yields CDR1 SGDLS and CDR2 YYNGEE. CDR3 bases: TGTGCCAGCAGCGGGGACTTCGCCGGGGAGCTGTTTTTT. Translated, it gives CASSGDFAGELFF.

This clone has only one observation. This rearrangement joins TRBV2 to TRBJ2-3; D perhaps matches TRBD1 (6 bases). Germline CDR1 SNHLY, CDR2 FYNNEI. Trimming took 4 bases from V and 0 from J, leaving 11 bases between them. The CDR3 has 15 residues. CDR3 DNA sequence: TGTGCCAGCAGTGCCGACAGGCCTAGCACAGATACGCAGTATTTT. It encodes CASSADRPSTDTQYF.

Notes on this clone: Other DNA sequences in the same sample also yield this CDR3. This chain connects TRBV30 to TRBJ1-2, with TRBD1 identical over 7 bases. Germline loops: CDR1 GTSNPN, CDR2 SVGIG (reference sequence). There are 12 residues in the CDR3. V shed 1 base and J 4 bases; nucleotides not matched to a gene: 0. CDR3 sequence (DNA): TGTGCCTGGAGTGCAGGGGGCTATGGCTACACCTTC. Translating gives CAWSAGGYGYTF.

The chain couples TRBV5-4 to TRBJ2-5; TRBD2 aligns across 7 bases. The CDR3 covers 15 residues. V was pared by 5 bases and J by 2 bases, with 9 bases of the junction left unmatched. CDR1 and CDR2 (germline): SGHNT, YYREEE (reference sequence). CDR3 protein: CASSTYRGLQETQYF. DNA of the CDR3: TGTGCCAGCAGTACCTACCGGGGACTACAAGAGACCCAGTACTTC. Looking up the rest from reference TRBV5-4 and TRBJ2-5 gives the full variable domain: ETGVTQSPTHLIKTRGQQVTLRCSSQSGHNTVSWYQQALGQGPQFIFQYYREEENGRGNFPPRFSGLQFPNYSSELNVNALELDDSALYLCASSTYRGLQETQYFGPGTRLLVL.

This chain uses TRBV4-1 with TRBJ1-1; 12 bases align to TRBD1. Per the germline V gene, CDR1 is MGHRA and CDR2 is YSYEKL. Germline trimming cut 7 bases from V and 5 bases from J; bases unmatched to any gene: 8. This CDR3 has 15 amino acids. The CDR3 bases are TGCGCCAGCACCCTCGGGGACAGGGGGCAGACTGAAGCTTTCTTT. This encodes CASTLGDRGQTEAFF.

The rearrangement uses TRBV2 and TRBJ2-4, with D possibly TRBD1 on 5 matching bases. V lost 2 bases and J lost 6, with 8 bases in between. The V gene's germline CDR1 is SNHLY and CDR2 FYNNEI. The CDR3 runs to 13 residues. The DNA of the CDR3 is TGTGCCAGCAGTGAAAGGCAGGGAAACATTCAGTACTTC. It is translated as CASSERQGNIQYF.

This clone occurred a few times. For the CDR3, the DNA is TGCGCCAGCAGCCAAGCACTACAGGGTGCTGAAGCTTTCTTT. It encodes CASSQALQGAEAFF. V is TRBV4-1 and J is TRBJ1-1; weak D call: TRBD1 (6 bases). CDR1 is MGHRA, CDR2 YSYEKL, per germline. This CDR3 spans 14 amino acids. Deletions cut 1 base from V and 6 bases from J, with 12 bases between.

This chain links TRBV9 with TRBJ2-1; unclear D gene. Looked up from germline, CDR1 is SGDLS and CDR2 is YYNGEE. CDR3 length: 14 residues. Trimming removed 4 bases from V and 9 bases from J, with 17 bases in between. The CDR3 protein is CASSPTVGYVEQFF. CDR3 nucleotide sequence: TGTGCCAGCAGCCCCACTGTTGGTTACGTTGAGCAGTTCTTC. The whole variable domain, filled in from reference TRBV9 and TRBJ2-1, reads DSGVTQTPKHLITATGQRVTLRCSPRSGDLSVYWYQQSLDQGLQFLIQYYNGEERAKGNILERFSAQQFPDLHSELNLSSLELGDSALYFCASSPTVGYVEQFFGPGTRLTVL.

J is TRBJ2-7 and V is TRBV7-2; the match to TRBD1 covers 12 bases. The J segment lost 4 bases and the V segment lost 5 bases, leaving 6 bases of the junction unmatched. The CDR3 contains 15 residues. CDR1 is SGHTA, CDR2 FQGNSA, per germline. CDR3 in amino acids: CASSLGTGGGYEQYF. The CDR3 bases are TGTGCCAGCAGCCTAGGGACAGGGGGCGGGTACGAGCAGTACTTC.

The genes are TRBV11-2 and TRBJ2-7, with D uncertain. The germline V and J ends were trimmed by 4 bases and 3 bases, with 4 bases remaining between them. This CDR3 contains 11 residues. Per the germline V gene, CDR1 is SGHAT and CDR2 is FQNNGV. The CDR3 is CASSSSYEQYF. In DNA form, the CDR3 reads TGTGCCAGCAGCTCCAGCTACGAGCAGTACTTC.